The 26 T cell receptor beta chains presented below share a single source sample, sequenced in a study of OX40 agonist ivuxolimab in advanced cancers. Sequencing was performed with immunoSEQ multiplex PCR; in TCRdb, only in-frame clones are kept and a portion is missing. Of around 62,000 clones listed, about 88% are singletons. The starting material was CD4+ or CD8+ T cells sorted from blood, obtained in a trial of the OX40 agonist ivuxolimab. All receptors come from an adult with an advanced solid tumor such as melanoma, head and neck, liver or kidney cancer.

This chain uses TRBV27 with TRBJ2-3; D uncertain. Germline-derived CDR1 and CDR2 are MNHEY and SMNVEV (reference sequence). V shed 4 bases and J shed 2 bases, with 10 bases lying between them. This CDR3 has 14 residues. The CDR3 coding sequence is TGTGCCAGCAGTTCTTTAGTTACCACAGATACGCAGTATTTT. It is translated as CASSSLVTTDTQYF.

V and J are TRBV10-1 and TRBJ2-3; D not resolved. The CDR3 sequence is 13 residues long. Germline V CDR1 and CDR2: WNHNN, SYGVQD (reference sequence). Deletions cut 11 bases from V and 4 bases from J, with 16 bases between. The CDR3 DNA follows: TGCGCCCCCCAAACAGATGGCTCAGATACGCAGTATTTT. It yields the protein CAPQTDGSDTQYF.

The chain carries TRBV28 and TRBJ2-3; 11 bases line up with TRBD1. This CDR3 spans 16 amino acids. The V segment lost 7 bases and the J segment 5 bases; nucleotides outside the gene matches: 11. Germline CDR1 MDHEN, CDR2 SYDVKM. Here the CDR3 reads CASNPPGQGAGDTQYF. The CDR3, as DNA: TGTGCCAGCAATCCCCCCGGACAGGGGGCCGGAGATACGCAGTATTTT.

This chain connects TRBV10-2 to TRBJ2-3; the D gene is possibly TRBD2 (5 bases). The germline V gene has CDR1 WSHSY and CDR2 SAAADI. The CDR3 loop spans 14 amino acids. V was pared by 3 bases and J by 14 bases, with 21 bases between. CDR3 loop: CASSEGLADAWVYF. As DNA, the CDR3 is TGCGCCAGCAGTGAAGGACTGGCGGACGCCTGGGTGTATTTT.

The chain joins TRBV6-1 to TRBJ2-1, with 8 bases aligning to TRBD2. Germline CDR1 reads MNHNS; CDR2 reads SASEGT. This CDR3 comprises 14 residues. V lost 4 bases to trimming and J lost 8 bases; unmatched junction nucleotides: 7. CDR3 DNA: TGTGCCAGCAGTGCGTCTAGCGGGTTCTATGAGCAGTTCTTC. Protein product: CASSASSGFYEQFF.

This rearrangement joins TRBV27 to TRBJ1-2; D remains unclear. The CDR3 contains 13 residues. The germline gives CDR1 MNHEY, CDR2 SMNVEV (reference sequence). Trimming took off 5 bases at V and 6 bases at J, with 13 bases between the two ends. DNA of the CDR3: TGTGCCAGCAGTAGCAGGCCCGGGGATGGCTACACCTTC. Its translation: CASSSRPGDGYTF.

The V gene is TRBV18, the J gene TRBJ2-1; D perhaps matches TRBD2 (5 bases). The V gene lost 3 bases and the J gene lost 5 bases, with 17 bases spanning the gap. The CDR3 loop spans 16 amino acids. Germline V gene lookup returns CDR1 KGHSH and CDR2 LQKENI. The CDR3 loop reads CASSPFYDTEDNEQFF. The CDR3, as DNA: TGTGCCAGCTCACCCTTCTACGACACGGAGGACAATGAGCAGTTCTTC.

V is TRBV18 and J is TRBJ2-7; D remains unclear. Germline V CDR1 and CDR2: KGHSH, LQKENI. Trimming pared 2 bases from V and 3 bases from J, leaving 8 bases between. The CDR3 sequence is 13 residues long. The CDR3 protein is CASSPSQVYEQYF. The CDR3 DNA reads TGTGCCAGCTCACCAAGCCAGGTCTACGAGCAGTACTTC.

The rearrangement uses TRBV7-2 and TRBJ2-3; D perhaps matches TRBD1 (5 bases). In germline, CDR1 is SGHTA, CDR2 FQGNSA. V was pared by 3 bases and J by 2 bases, with 9 bases between. This CDR3 is built from 14 residues. The CDR3 DNA is TGTGCCAGCAGCTTCGGCAGGGTCACAGATACGCAGTATTTT. Protein: CASSFGRVTDTQYF.

This clone was seen only once. The chain links TRBV2 to TRBJ2-1; D gene uncertain. Trimming cost V 6 bases and J 7 bases, with 10 bases left between them. The CDR3 sequence is 12 residues long. The germline V gene has CDR1 SNHLY and CDR2 FYNNEI. The CDR3 region has the DNA TGTGCCAGCAGAAGTTACGGAAATGAGCAGTTCTTC. Protein product: CASRSYGNEQFF.

The chain combines TRBV21-1 with TRBJ2-1; the DNA was not used to check the table's D call, TRBD1. TRBV21-1 is a documented pseudogene. The CDR3 is 13 amino acids. CDR3 sequence: CASSKADNREQFF. CDR3 nucleotide sequence: TGTGCCAGCAGCAAAGCGGACAATCGTGAGCAGTTCTTC.

This chain links TRBV6-1 with TRBJ2-5; 8 bases are shared with TRBD2. The CDR3 consists of 15 residues. Germline CDR1 MNHNS, CDR2 SASEGT. J lost 2 bases, V lost 6 bases, and 8 bases had no gene match. CDR3 sequence reads: CASSFSGVVQETQYF. CDR3 sequence (DNA): TGTGCCAGCAGCTTTAGCGGGGTGGTACAAGAGACCCAGTACTTC.

This sequence joins TRBV11-2 and TRBJ2-7; no firm D call. V lost 0 bases and J 4 bases, leaving 10 bases between the germline ends. The CDR3 loop spans 14 amino acids. Germline V gene sequence: CDR1 SGHAT, CDR2 FQNNGV. This CDR3 reads CASSLDSVVYEQYF. CDR3 DNA: TGTGCCAGCAGCTTAGATTCTGTGGTGTACGAGCAGTACTTC.

This chain connects TRBV6-6 to TRBJ2-1, with 9 bases fitting TRBD2. V was clipped by 5 bases and J by 7 bases; unmatched bases: 6. The CDR3 consists of 14 residues. Germline CDR1 reads MNHNY; CDR2 reads SVGAGI (reference sequence). This chain's CDR3 is CASSPGLAINEQFF. CDR3 DNA: TGTGCCAGCAGTCCCGGACTAGCGATAAATGAGCAGTTCTTC.

The chain recombines TRBV28 with TRBJ1-1; tentative D call: TRBD1 (6 bases). This CDR3 region has 15 residues. The germline V and J ends were trimmed by 1 base and 4 bases, with 13 bases remaining between them. The V gene's germline CDR1 is MDHEN and CDR2 SYDVKM. The DNA for the CDR3 is TGTGCCAGCAGTTTATCACAGGGATGGGGCACTGAAGCTTTCTTT. Translating gives CASSLSQGWGTEAFF.

The chain carries TRBV7-8 and TRBJ1-1; D may be TRBD1 (5 bases). In germline, CDR1 is SGHVS, CDR2 FQNEAQ. The V and J ends lost 1 base and 8 bases respectively, with 8 bases between them. The length of the CDR3 is 12 residues. DNA for the CDR3: TGTGCCAGCAGCTTAGGAGGGGACGAAGCTTTCTTT. Its protein product is CASSLGGDEAFF.

The V call is TRBV7-8, the J call TRBJ1-6, with a tentative D call TRBD1 (5 bases). This CDR3 comprises 19 residues. Germline values: CDR1 SGHVS, CDR2 FQNEAQ. The V end was cut by 0 bases, the J end by 1 base, with 16 bases between. As DNA, the CDR3 is TGTGCCAGCAGCTTAGCTAACCCGGTAGGGGCGTCCTATAATTCACCCCTCCACTTT. Its protein product is CASSLANPVGASYNSPLHF.

As to this clone: Other DNA variants within this sample encode the same CDR3. The chain is built from TRBV10-1 and TRBJ1-1, with a possible D match to TRBD1 (5 bases). V lost 8 bases to trimming and J lost 4 bases, with 23 bases between them. Germline lookup yields CDR1 WNHNN and CDR2 SYGVQD (reference sequence). This CDR3 spans 16 amino acids. The CDR3 is CASSRGTGPAGTEAFF. The CDR3 bases are TGCGCCAGCTCGCGGGGGACGGGCCCGGCGGGCACTGAAGCTTTCTTT.

The chain joins TRBV10-3 to TRBJ2-2, with D possibly called TRBD1 or TRBD2 (5 bases each). V was trimmed by 2 bases and J by 1 base, leaving 14 bases between them. Per germline, CDR1 ENHRY and CDR2 SYGVKD. The CDR3 contains 17 residues. CDR3 coding DNA: TGTGCCATCAGTGAGGGACCGGGACCAGAGAACACCGGGGAGCTGTTTTTT. Protein sequence: CAISEGPGPENTGELFF.

The rearrangement links TRBV27 to TRBJ1-2; tentative D call: TRBD1 (6 bases). CDR1 MNHEY and CDR2 SMNVEV come from the germline V gene (reference sequence). The CDR3 runs to 13 residues. The V end lost 8 bases, the J end lost 6 bases, and 16 bases lay between the germline ends. Here the CDR3 reads CASCSGAGDGYTF. Written as DNA, the CDR3 is TGTGCCAGCTGCTCAGGGGCAGGGGATGGCTACACCTTC.

The chain is built from TRBV7-8 and TRBJ2-7; 7 nucleotides align to TRBD1. The CDR3 is made up of 16 amino acids. V lost 0 bases to trimming and J lost 4 bases; unmatched junction nucleotides: 9. In germline, CDR1 is SGHVS, CDR2 FQNEAQ. DNA of the CDR3: TGTGCCAGCAGCTTAGCGACAGGGCCACTTGGGTACGAGCAGTACTTC. Its translation is CASSLATGPLGYEQYF.

This clone was picked up a small number of times. V and J are TRBV7-2 and TRBJ1-1; possible D gene TRBD1, 5 bases. Germline CDR1 SGHTA, CDR2 FQGNSA. The CDR3 runs to 15 residues. Trimming took off 1 base at V and 1 base at J, with 10 bases between the two ends. CDR3 residues: CASSLGSGGNTEAFF. The DNA for the CDR3 is TGTGCCAGCAGCTTAGGTTCGGGGGGGAACACTGAAGCTTTCTTT.

This chain's CDR3 is CASRRGRASGNEAFF. CDR3 coding DNA: TGTGCCAGCCGCAGGGGGCGGGCCTCGGGGAACGAAGCTTTCTTT. The chain joins TRBV7-9 to TRBJ1-1; TRBD1 agrees at 8 bases. V trimming: 8 bases; J trimming: 8 bases; junction bases outside the gene matches: 16. The CDR3 spans 15 residues. Looked up from germline, CDR1 is SEHNR and CDR2 is FQNEAQ (reference sequence). Complete variable domain (other parts from reference TRBV7-9 and TRBJ1-1): DTGVSQNPRHKITKRGQNVTFRCDPISEHNRLYWYRQTLGQGPEFLTYFQNEAQLEKSRLLSDRFSAERPKGSFSTLEIQRTEQGDSAMYLCASRRGRASGNEAFFGQGTRLTVV.

The rearrangement links TRBV9 to TRBJ2-7, with 10 bases identical to TRBD1. CDR3 length: 16 amino acids. V trimming: 3 bases; J trimming: 5 bases; junction bases outside the gene matches: 11. CDR1 and CDR2 (germline): SGDLS, YYNGEE. The CDR3: CASSDPSGTGVHEQYF. CDR3 bases: TGTGCCAGCAGCGACCCCTCCGGGACAGGGGTCCACGAGCAGTACTTC.

The chain links TRBV6-5 to TRBJ2-1, with TRBD2 matching 9 bases. With V trimmed by 3 bases and J by 9 bases, 3 bases remained unmatched. Per germline, CDR1 MNHEY and CDR2 SVGAGI. This CDR3 has 13 amino acids. Here the CDR3 reads CASSYIAGVEQFF. DNA of the CDR3: TGTGCCAGCAGTTATATAGCGGGAGTTGAGCAGTTCTTC.

This chain uses TRBV21-1 with TRBJ2-2. TRBV21-1 is tagged as a pseudogene. This CDR3 contains 19 residues. The CDR3 sequence: CASSNPPPGPKVGTGELFF. The DNA of the CDR3 is TGTGCCAGCAGCAACCCTCCCCCGGGACCTAAGGTAGGCACCGGGGAGCTGTTTTTT.